The rows below give T cell receptor beta chains drawn from one sample of a study of blood T cell repertoires in COVID-19. Profiled with immunoSEQ multiplex PCR; TCRdb holds only in-frame clones, not every one. The table includes 160,000 or so clones, approximately 90% detected once. Material for sequencing was peripheral blood. All receptors derive from a man aged 18 to 30 with acute or convalescent COVID-19. Each CDR3 is given with its conserved first and last residue. D genes are given only for firm matches. Size values are once, few and many counts, or a class for expanded clones, and some rows have none.

len | j_gene | v_gene | abundance | d_gene | CDR3nt | CDR3aa
13 | TRBJ1-1 | TRBV7-8 | . | . | TGTGCCAGCGCCCTCGAGGTGAACACTGAAGCTTTCTTT | CASALEVNTEAFF
13 | TRBJ1-6 | TRBV2 | . | TRBD1 | TGTGCCAGCACCGGACAGGCTTTCTCACCCCTCCACTTT | CASTGQAFSPLHF
9 | TRBJ1-1 | TRBV20-1 | . | . | TGCAGTGCTACCCCATTTCCTTTCTTT | CSATPFPFF
15 | TRBJ1-1 | TRBV5-4 | once | . | TGTGCCAGCAGCATAACAGGGATTGGGAACACTGAAGCTTTCTTT | CASSITGIGNTEAFF
19 | TRBJ1-5 | TRBV5-4 | . | . | TGTGCCAGCAGCTTGGGGGGGGACGGGGCGCCTTATAGCAATCAGCCCCAGCATTTT | CASSLGGDGAPYSNQPQHF
14 | TRBJ2-3 | TRBV24-1 | . | . | TGTGCCACCAGTGATACTCGCTCCACAGATACGCAGTATTTT | CATSDTRSTDTQYF
12 | TRBJ1-3 | TRBV19 | . | . | TGTGCCAGTAGTTTCCAGGGAAACACCATATATTTT | CASSFQGNTIYF
13 | TRBJ1-6 | TRBV27 | few | . | TGTGCCAGCAGAGAAGCCAGGTATTCACCCCTCCACTTT | CASREARYSPLHF
14 | TRBJ2-3 | TRBV18 | few | TRBD2 | TGTGCCAGCTCTCCCCGGGGAGGGGCAGATACGCAGTATTTT | CASSPRGGADTQYF
17 | TRBJ1-6 | TRBV10-3 | . | TRBD1 | TGTGCCATCAGTGGTCAACCGGGACAGGGTCCTAATTCACCCCTCCACTTT | CAISGQPGQGPNSPLHF
15 | TRBJ1-2 | TRBV7-2 | . | TRBD1 | TGTGCCAGCAGCCTACACCAGACAGGGGGGTATGGCTACACCTTC | CASSLHQTGGYGYTF
13 | TRBJ1-5 | TRBV2 | . | TRBD1 | TGTGCCAGCACAGGGGGCGCGAGTCAGCCCCAGCATTTT | CASTGGASQPQHF
14 | TRBJ1-6 | TRBV6-1 | once | TRBD1 | TGTGCCAGCAGTGAGGGGACAGGGGTTTCACCCCTCCACTTT | CASSEGTGVSPLHF
15 | TRBJ2-7 | TRBV5-5 | . | TRBD2 | TGTGCCAGCAGCCCGACTAGCGGGAGGGTCTACGAGCAGTACTTC | CASSPTSGRVYEQYF
16 | TRBJ1-1 | TRBV27 | . | . | TGTGCCAGCAAGACCACGGACGTTGCGGGGAACACTGAAGCTTTCTTT | CASKTTDVAGNTEAFF
16 | TRBJ2-5 | TRBV7-2 | . | TRBD2 | TGTGCCAGCAGCTTGGGGCTCCGCGGGAGGTTGGAGACCCAGTACTTC | CASSLGLRGRLETQYF
14 | TRBJ1-1 | TRBV5-4 | . | TRBD1 | TGTGCCAGCAGAACGAACAGGGGGAACACTGAAGCTTTCTTT | CASRTNRGNTEAFF
16 | TRBJ1-1 | TRBV7-2 | few | . | TGTGCCAGCAGCTTAGTGGGGTCAGCGGGAAACACTGAAGCTTTCTTT | CASSLVGSAGNTEAFF
17 | TRBJ2-2 | TRBV20-1 | . | TRBD2 | TGCAGTGCTAGTAAATCGACTAGCGGGAGGTATACCGGGGAGCTGTTTTTT | CSASKSTSGRYTGELFF
17 | TRBJ1-5 | TRBV19 | . | TRBD1 | TGTGCCAGTAGTAGAGCCCACCTCGGGACAGGGGTGCAGCCCCAGCATTTT | CASSRAHLGTGVQPQHF
14 | TRBJ2-2 | TRBV15 | once | . | TGTGCCACCAGCAGAGATCATAACACCGGGGAGCTGTTTTTT | CATSRDHNTGELFF
14 | TRBJ2-7 | TRBV5-1 | . | TRBD1 | TGCGCCAGCAGCTTGGGACAGGGAACGGGAGAGCAGTACTTC | CASSLGQGTGEQYF